The 24 T cell receptor beta chains presented below share a single source sample, sequenced in a study of CD8 T cells in ankylosing spondylitis. TCRdb reprocessed the 5' RACE reads with MiXCR, giving one entry per CDR3 protein. Among about 280,000 distinct CDR3 sequences, around 20% were seen once, and the ten largest hold roughly 7.3%. The sequenced material came from blood, either unsorted or a sorted T cell fraction (not recorded which). The receptors derive from a male donor with ankylosing spondylitis or in good health (not recorded which).

V and J are TRBV6-1 and TRBJ1-5; D call uncertain. Germline V gene data show CDR1 as MNHNS and CDR2 as SASEGT. V lost 7 bases and J lost 5, with 12 bases in between. This CDR3 has 13 amino acids. The CDR3 region is CASTGLEYQPQHF. CDR3 coding DNA: TGTGCCAGCACTGGGTTAGAGTATCAGCCCCAGCATTTT.

The V gene is TRBV6-1, the J gene TRBJ1-5, with TRBD1 matching over 9 bases. The CDR3 contains 15 residues. V was clipped by 4 bases and J by 5 bases; unmatched bases: 6. Per the germline V gene, CDR1 is MNHNS and CDR2 is SASEGT. The CDR3 nucleotides read TGTGCCAGCAGTGGGGGGACAGGGAACCATCAGCCCCAGCATTTT. Translated, it gives CASSGGTGNHQPQHF.

The table lists this clonotype with a few counts. V usage is TRBV25-1 and J usage is TRBJ2-2, with TRBD2 as a possible D gene (5 bases). The CDR3 covers 15 residues. From germline, CDR1 is MGHDK and CDR2 SYGVNS. V was shortened by 3 bases and J by 1 base, with 9 bases between the two germline ends. The CDR3 region has the DNA TGTGCCAGCAGTGATCCGGGGAGGAACACCGGGGAGCTGTTTTTT. Translated: CASSDPGRNTGELFF.

This clonotype has ten or more counts. V and J are TRBV12-3 or TRBV12-4 and TRBJ1-3; TRBD1 might be the D (5 bases). Between the trimmed V and J ends, which lost 6 bases and 2 bases, there was a span of 11 bases. The CDR3 spans 14 residues. CDR3 protein: CASSSGGTGNTIYF. The CDR3 DNA reads as TGTGCCAGCAGCTCCGGGGGGACTGGAAACACCATATATTTT.

This clonotype was counted ten times or more. V is TRBV11-2 and J is TRBJ2-1; 8 nucleotides align to TRBD2. In germline, CDR1 is SGHAT, CDR2 FQNNGV. This CDR3 is built from 17 residues. The V gene end was trimmed by 5 bases and the J gene end by 5 bases; junction bases not matched to a gene: 14. Here the CDR3 reads CASSAPSFGGGNNEQFF. CDR3 DNA: TGTGCCAGCAGCGCACCCTCATTCGGCGGGGGGAACAATGAGCAGTTCTTC.

Only one count was recorded for this clonotype. This rearrangement joins TRBV10-3 to TRBJ2-5; D is perhaps TRBD1 or TRBD2 (5 bases each). The V end lost 0 bases, the J end lost 5 bases, and 10 bases lay between the germline ends. This CDR3 comprises 14 residues. The germline gives CDR1 ENHRY, CDR2 SYGVKD. The CDR3 nucleotides are TGTGCCATCAGTGAGTCGCAGGGCGGGGAGACCCAGTACTTC. Its translation is CAISESQGGETQYF.

This clonotype has a count of ten or more. This chain connects TRBV20-1 to TRBJ2-1, with a possible D match to TRBD1 (6 bases). Germline V gene data show CDR1 as DFQATT and CDR2 as SNEGSKA (reference sequence). V was cut by 0 bases and J by 2 bases, with 11 bases left in between. The CDR3 contains 15 residues. The CDR3 loop is CSAREDEGAYNEQFF. The CDR3 DNA reads as TGCAGTGCTAGAGAGGATGAGGGGGCCTACAATGAGCAGTTCTTC.

This clonotype was counted between two and nine times. J is TRBJ1-1 and V is TRBV20-1, with 8 positions matching TRBD1. V dropped 5 bases and J dropped 5; count of bases not matched to a gene: 7. The CDR3 consists of 13 residues. Looked up from germline, CDR1 is DFQATT and CDR2 is SNEGSKA (reference sequence). The CDR3 reads CSAPTGGRTEAFF. In DNA form, the CDR3 reads TGCAGTGCTCCCACAGGGGGACGGACTGAAGCTTTCTTT.

In this sample, this clonotype turned up a few times. The rearrangement joins TRBV20-1 to TRBJ1-6, with 7 bases aligning to TRBD1. Germline loops: CDR1 DFQATT, CDR2 SNEGSKA (reference sequence). J lost 4 bases, V lost 3 bases, and 12 bases had no gene match. The CDR3 has 17 residues. CDR3 sequence reads: CSAREPQGLGYNSPLHF. The DNA for the CDR3 is TGCAGTGCTAGGGAACCACAGGGGCTGGGGTATAATTCACCCCTCCACTTT.

This clonotype has just a few counts. This chain links TRBV6-1 with TRBJ2-2, with 11 positions matching TRBD2. The length of the CDR3 is 16 residues. Losses at the gene ends were 6 bases for V and 6 bases for J; bases not matched to a gene: 9. The germline CDR1 and CDR2 sequences are MNHNS and SASEGT. The CDR3 loop reads CASSPLAGDSSGELFF. CDR3 DNA: TGTGCCAGCAGCCCACTAGCGGGAGATTCATCCGGGGAGCTGTTTTTT.

This clonotype was seen only a few times. The chain is built from TRBV5-1 and TRBJ2-5; no reliable D call. Germline values: CDR1 SGHRS, CDR2 YFSETQ. The CDR3 is 12 residues long. The V end was cut by 0 bases, the J end by 7 bases, with 7 bases between. The CDR3 reads CASSLGDTTQYF. Here the CDR3 DNA reads TGCGCCAGCAGCTTGGGTGACACGACCCAGTACTTC. The variable domain in full, completed from reference TRBV5-1 and TRBJ2-5, reads KAGVTQTPRYLIKTRGQQVTLSCSPISGHRSVSWYQQTPGQGLQFLFEYFSETQRNKGNFPGRFSGRQFSNSRSEMNVSTLELGDSALYLCASSLGDTTQYFGPGTRLLVL.

V usage is TRBV28 and J usage is TRBJ1-1; D not certain. With 6 bases removed from V and 1 base from J, the gap between germline ends came to 21 bases. The CDR3 spans 17 residues. CDR1 is MDHEN and CDR2 is SYDVKM in the germline V gene. CDR3 region: CASRVVAESSENTEAFF. CDR3 nucleotide sequence: TGTGCCAGCAGGGTGGTGGCCGAATCTTCGGAGAACACTGAAGCTTTCTTT.

CDR3: CASSSWQGAFALQETQYF. The CDR3 DNA follows: TGTGCCAGCAGTTCGTGGCAGGGGGCTTTCGCCCTACAAGAGACCCAGTACTTC. The gene calls are TRBV27 and TRBJ2-5, with 8 nucleotides matching TRBD1. Germline V CDR1 and CDR2: MNHEY, SMNVEV (reference sequence). This CDR3 has 18 residues. V trimming: 4 bases; J trimming: 2 bases; junction bases outside the gene matches: 15.

There are a few counts of this clonotype. The chain carries TRBV12-3 or TRBV12-4 and TRBJ2-3; possibly TRBD1 for D (6 bases). Trimming took off 3 bases at V and 4 bases at J, with 14 bases between the two ends. This CDR3 spans 15 amino acids. The CDR3 is CASSFWSQGSDTQYF. The CDR3 nucleotides read TGTGCCAGCAGTTTTTGGTCCCAGGGGTCAGATACGCAGTATTTT.

A word on this clonotype: At one end the junction does not follow the germline gene, possibly because of a read error. This chain joins TRBV28 and TRBJ2-2, with TRBD2 identical over 8 bases. CDR1 is MDHEN and CDR2 is SYDVKM in the germline V gene. The CDR3 sequence is 14 residues long. The CDR3 loop is CASRLASGTGELLF. In nucleotides, the CDR3 is TGTGCCAGTAGACTAGCGTCAGGCACCGGGGAGCTGCTTTTT.

The chain is built from TRBV12-3 or TRBV12-4 and TRBJ2-2; D is unclear. The length of the CDR3 is 13 residues. V shed 6 bases and J shed 4 bases, with 9 bases lying between them. The CDR3 DNA reads as TGTGCCAGCAGCCCTGGACCCACCGGGGAGCTGTTTTTT. Amino acids: CASSPGPTGELFF.

The chain combines TRBV25-1 with TRBJ2-1; 7 nucleotides match TRBD2. V trimming: 7 bases; J trimming: 1 base; junction bases outside the gene matches: 7. Looked up from germline, CDR1 is MGHDK and CDR2 is SYGVNS. The CDR3 is made up of 15 amino acids. CDR3 region: CASKPSGVSYNEQFF. CDR3 DNA sequence: TGTGCCAGCAAGCCTAGCGGAGTTTCCTACAATGAGCAGTTCTTC.

The chain links TRBV12-3 or TRBV12-4 to TRBJ1-4; a weak D match, TRBD1 (6 bases). The V gene lost 3 bases and the J gene lost 14 bases, with 13 bases spanning the gap. CDR3 length: 12 amino acids. The chain's CDR3 is CASSFPKGGLFF. CDR3 coding DNA: TGTGCCAGCAGTTTTCCGAAGGGGGGGCTGTTTTTT.

This chain uses TRBV12-3 or TRBV12-4 with TRBJ1-2, with 7 nucleotides matching TRBD1. This CDR3 comprises 13 residues. V was clipped by 5 bases and J by 6 bases; unmatched bases: 6. CDR3 loop: CASSDPGQNGYTF. The DNA for the CDR3 is TGTGCCAGCAGTGACCCGGGACAGAATGGCTACACCTTC.

This clonotype was picked up many times. The J gene is TRBJ2-3, the V gene TRBV28, with 8 bases aligning to TRBD1. This CDR3 is 16 amino acids long. J lost 4 bases, V lost 8 bases, and 14 bases had no gene match. Per germline, CDR1 MDHEN and CDR2 SYDVKM. CDR3 sequence: CASLPIGAGGPDTQYF. CDR3 nucleotides: TGTGCCAGCTTACCCATTGGGGCAGGGGGCCCAGATACGCAGTATTTT.

This clonotype occurred many times. The chain uses TRBV5-5 and TRBJ2-3, with 7 bases aligning to TRBD1. Per the germline V gene, CDR1 is SGHKS and CDR2 is YYEKEE (reference sequence). After removal of 3 bases from V and 3 bases from J, the junction contained 4 bases not matched to a gene. The CDR3 loop spans 14 amino acids. The DNA for the CDR3 is TGTGCCAGCAGCTCACAGGGGACGACAGATACGCAGTATTTT. Its translation is CASSSQGTTDTQYF.

The J gene is TRBJ2-1, the V gene TRBV3-1; D ambiguous. Between the trimmed V and J ends, which lost 0 bases and 9 bases, there was a span of 9 bases. In germline, CDR1 is LGHDT, CDR2 YNNKEL (reference sequence). The length of the CDR3 is 13 residues. CDR3 sequence: CASSQDRSAEQFF. CDR3 bases: TGTGCCAGCAGCCAAGATCGGAGTGCTGAGCAGTTCTTC.

This clonotype was recorded many times. The chain has TRBV5-1 and TRBJ2-3, with 8 bases aligning to TRBD2. This CDR3 contains 14 residues. Losses at the gene ends were 3 bases for V and 4 bases for J; bases not matched to a gene: 4. CDR1 is SGHRS and CDR2 is YFSETQ in the germline V gene. The CDR3 reads CASSSGGGSDTQYF. Written as DNA, the CDR3 is TGCGCCAGCAGCTCTGGCGGGGGGTCAGATACGCAGTATTTT.

This clonotype has more than one count but fewer than ten. The chain combines TRBV21-1 with TRBJ2-2. TRBV21-1 is a recognized pseudogene. This CDR3 has 15 amino acids. The CDR3 DNA follows: TGTGCCAGCAGCAAAACAGCAGGGAACACCGGGGAGCTGTTTTTT. It codes for CASSKTAGNTGELFF.